The 23 T cell receptor beta chains reported below all come from one sample, sequenced in a study of CD8 T cells in ankylosing spondylitis. Findings of the study overall: Made up of 7 to 9 highly homologous variants, a TCR beta motif appeared characteristic of ankylosing spondylitis blood.

Which antigens these TCRs recognize remains unknown. TCRdb reprocessed the 5' RACE reads with MiXCR, giving one entry per CDR3 protein. Among fewer than 750,000 distinct CDR3 sequences, under 20% were seen once, and the ten largest hold under 20%. The sequenced material came from blood, either unsorted or a sorted T cell fraction (not recorded which). All receptors derive from a male donor with ankylosing spondylitis.

The chain uses TRBV25-1 and TRBJ2-5, with TRBD2 matching over 9 bases. V lost 2 bases to trimming and J lost 2 bases; unmatched junction nucleotides: 6. CDR3 length: 16 residues. Germline V gives CDR1 MGHDK, CDR2 SYGVNS. CDR3 sequence reads: CASSEGGLATQETQYF. CDR3 in DNA: TGTGCCAGCAGTGAAGGTGGACTAGCGACGCAAGAGACCCAGTACTTC.

This chain connects TRBV9 to TRBJ2-7; possibly TRBD1 for D (6 bases). The germline gives CDR1 SGDLS, CDR2 YYNGEE. The CDR3 is 17 residues long. The ends were cut back, 2 bases at V and 2 bases at J, with 20 bases in the middle. The CDR3 here is CASSVSPDRSLPYEQYF. The CDR3 DNA reads TGTGCCAGCAGCGTCTCCCCCGACAGGAGCCTTCCCTACGAGCAGTACTTC.

Points on this clonotype: Germline is not matched at one junction end, which may reflect a read error. V gene TRBV28 combines with J gene TRBJ1-2; D gene unclear. The CDR3 spans 12 residues. Germline V gene data show CDR1 as MDHEN and CDR2 as SYDVKM. Here the CDR3 reads CASRPDGGGCTF. In DNA form, the CDR3 reads TGTGCCAGCAGACCGGACGGTGGAGGCTGCACCTTC.

The V call is TRBV10-3, the J call TRBJ2-3, with TRBD2 identical over 8 bases. The ends lost 6 bases at V and 1 base at J; junction bases unmatched: 6. This CDR3 has 15 amino acids. Germline V CDR1 and CDR2: ENHRY, SYGVKD. CDR3 DNA sequence: TGTGCCATCAGCCTTAGCGGGGAACGCACAGATACGCAGTATTTT. Translating it yields CAISLSGERTDTQYF.

In its sample, this clonotype was seen a few times. The chain couples TRBV9 to TRBJ2-3, with D perhaps matching TRBD1 (5 bases). This CDR3 is 13 amino acids long. V lost 3 bases, J lost 1 base, and 6 bases lay in between. CDR1 is SGDLS and CDR2 is YYNGEE in the germline V gene. The CDR3 DNA follows: TGTGCCAGCAGCGCGACAGGCACAGATACGCAGTATTTT. Translation gives CASSATGTDTQYF.

This clonotype appeared a few times. The rearrangement links TRBV2 to TRBJ2-3, with a weak D call TRBD2 (6 bases). This CDR3 is 18 amino acids long. The ends were cut back, 5 bases at V and 4 bases at J, with 25 bases in the middle. Germline V gene lookup returns CDR1 SNHLY and CDR2 FYNNEI. The CDR3 loop is CASSPTRLGWSFADTQYF. For the CDR3, the DNA is TGTGCCAGCAGTCCCACTCGACTAGGCTGGTCGTTTGCAGATACGCAGTATTTT.

In its sample, this clonotype was seen a few times. V gene TRBV5-1 combines with J gene TRBJ2-2; D is ambiguous. The CDR3 consists of 14 residues. CDR1 SGHRS and CDR2 YFSETQ come from the germline V gene. Trimming cost V 6 bases and J 2 bases, with 11 bases left between them. CDR3 amino acids: CASMTQPNTGELFF. Here the CDR3 DNA reads TGCGCCAGCATGACGCAGCCTAACACCGGGGAGCTGTTTTTT.

This clonotype was picked up a small number of times. V and J are TRBV6-5 and TRBJ2-7; the D gene is possibly TRBD1 (6 bases). CDR1 and CDR2 from the germline V gene are MNHEY and SVGAGI. This CDR3 is built from 17 residues. The V end lost 2 bases, the J end lost 0 bases, and 17 bases lay between the germline ends. DNA for the CDR3: TGTGCCAGCAGTTACAGGGCTACCGGGACAAACTCCTACGAGCAGTACTTC. Amino acids: CASSYRATGTNSYEQYF.

This clonotype was seen ten or more times. The genes are TRBV4-1 and TRBJ2-1, with TRBD2 identical over 13 bases. The germline CDR1 and CDR2 sequences are MGHRA and YSYEKL. V lost 4 bases, J lost 8 bases, and 17 bases stayed unmatched. The CDR3 consists of 19 residues. CDR3 nucleotide sequence: TGCGCCAGCAGCCCTCCCGGACTAGCGGGGGCCTTTCGGGGGGATGAGCAGTTCTTC. As protein: CASSPPGLAGAFRGDEQFF.

This clonotype was observed a few times. The V call is TRBV7-9, the J call TRBJ1-2, with TRBD1 matching 8 bases. Germline V lookup: CDR1 SEHNR, CDR2 FQNEAQ (reference sequence). Trimming removed 5 bases from V and 4 bases from J; junction bases left unmatched: 9. The CDR3 length is 15 residues. Written as DNA, the CDR3 is TGTGCCAGCAGCCCCCCTGCGGACAGGGCCTATGGCTACACCTTC. This codes for CASSPPADRAYGYTF.

The chain is built from TRBV6-2 or TRBV6-3 and TRBJ1-1, with D possibly being TRBD1 (6 bases). CDR1 is MNHEY and CDR2 is SVGEGT in the germline V gene. The CDR3 consists of 13 residues. With 5 bases removed from V and 7 bases from J, the gap between germline ends came to 14 bases. CDR3 bases: TGTGCCAGCAGTCCAGGGGCGGTTAGTGAAGCTTTCTTT. Protein product: CASSPGAVSEAFF.

The table lists this clonotype with a few counts. The DNA for the CDR3 is TGTGCCAGCAGTCCCCGCCACAGGGGTCTGGATGAAAAACTGTTTTTT. Encoded protein: CASSPRHRGLDEKLFF. The rearrangement uses TRBV12-3 or TRBV12-4 and TRBJ1-4; 7 bases fit TRBD1. This CDR3 spans 16 amino acids. V shed 5 bases, J shed 6 bases, and the junction held 12 bases outside the gene matches.

CDR3 nucleotides: TGCGCCAGCAGCCAAGATAGGCTAGTGGGGTATACGCAGTATTTT. It yields the protein CASSQDRLVGYTQYF. V is TRBV4-3 and J is TRBJ2-3; no reliable D call. The CDR3 is made up of 15 amino acids. Between the trimmed V and J ends, which lost 0 bases and 7 bases, there was a span of 14 bases. CDR1 is LGHNA and CDR2 is YSLEER in the germline V gene.

This clonotype was picked up a small number of times. The V call is TRBV10-3, the J call TRBJ2-7; TRBD2 agrees at 8 bases. The CDR3 is 14 residues long. Germline lookup yields CDR1 ENHRY and CDR2 SYGVKD. Trimming at V came to 2 bases and at J to 6 bases, leaving 6 bases not matched to a gene. The CDR3 sequence: CAISESGTSSEQYF. In nucleotides, the CDR3 is TGTGCCATCAGTGAGAGTGGGACTAGTAGCGAGCAGTACTTC.

This clonotype has a handful of counts. The CDR3 loop reads CASSSITTGEGDTEAFF. The CDR3, as DNA: TGCGCCAGCAGCTCCATTACCACAGGGGAGGGGGACACTGAAGCTTTCTTT. The chain carries TRBV5-1 and TRBJ1-1; 7 bases map to TRBD1. Germline CDR1 is SGHRS and CDR2 is YFSETQ. Losses at the gene ends were 3 bases for V and 3 bases for J; bases not matched to a gene: 14. CDR3 length: 17 amino acids.

The chain joins TRBV6-5 to TRBJ2-5, with D possibly TRBD1 on 6 matching bases. There are 15 residues in the CDR3. The germline V gene encodes CDR1 MNHEY and CDR2 SVGAGI. Between the trimmed V and J ends, which lost 2 bases and 5 bases, there was a span of 15 bases. The CDR3 sequence: CASSYRNRVRETQYF. As DNA, the CDR3 is TGTGCCAGCAGTTACAGAAACAGGGTCAGGGAGACCCAGTACTTC.

This clonotype was found many times. The rearrangement joins TRBV18 to TRBJ2-1; D is undetermined. Deletions cut 2 bases from V and 7 bases from J, with 6 bases between. The germline gives CDR1 KGHSH, CDR2 LQKENI. CDR3 size: 12 residues. CDR3 DNA sequence: TGTGCCAGCTCACCAGATCGGAATGAGCAGTTCTTC. It specifies CASSPDRNEQFF.

The chain links TRBV6-5 to TRBJ1-5; the D gene is possibly TRBD1 (6 bases). V shed 0 bases and J shed 3 bases, with 9 bases lying between them. The length of the CDR3 is 15 residues. From germline, CDR1 is MNHEY and CDR2 SVGAGI. The chain's CDR3 is CASSYSWGLNQPQHF. The CDR3 DNA follows: TGTGCCAGCAGTTACTCGTGGGGGCTCAATCAGCCCCAGCATTTT.

This clonotype has more than one count but fewer than ten. The chain uses TRBV5-6 and TRBJ2-7, with 7 bases aligning to TRBD1. CDR1 and CDR2 (germline): SGHDT, YYEEEE. This CDR3 has 17 amino acids. Losses at the gene ends were 4 bases for V and 7 bases for J; bases not matched to a gene: 20. The CDR3 nucleotides are TGTGCCAGCAGCCTACGAACGACAGGGCTGTACGCGTCGGAGCAGTACTTC. Translated: CASSLRTTGLYASEQYF. Together with reference TRBV5-6 and TRBJ2-7, the CDR3 gives the full variable domain: DAGVTQSPTHLIKTRGQQVTLRCSPKSGHDTVSWYQQALGQGPQFIFQYYEEEERQRGNFPDRFSGHQFPNYSSELNVNALLLGDSALYLCASSLRTTGLYASEQYFGPGTRLTVT.

The chain uses TRBV7-2 and TRBJ2-1; possible D gene TRBD2, 6 bases. V was clipped by 5 bases and J by 0 bases, with 14 bases between them. Germline CDR1 SGHTA, CDR2 FQGNSA. This CDR3 region has 16 residues. CDR3 bases: TGTGCCAGCAGCGTGAGACTAGTCCCCTCCTACAATGAGCAGTTCTTC. It translates to CASSVRLVPSYNEQFF.

The chain uses TRBV11-2 and TRBJ2-1, with D maybe TRBD2 (5 bases). There are 15 residues in the CDR3. Per germline, CDR1 SGHAT and CDR2 FQNNGV. Between the trimmed V and J ends, which lost 5 bases and 4 bases, there was a span of 15 bases. CDR3 sequence (DNA): TGTGCCAGCAGCCCCATACGGGGTTTGTACAATGAGCAGTTCTTC. Encoded protein: CASSPIRGLYNEQFF.

This clonotype came up once. CDR3 in DNA: TGTGCCAGCAGTTTAGATAGGGGGAGTCACGACGAGCAGTACTTC. This encodes CASSLDRGSHDEQYF. The V gene is TRBV12-3 or TRBV12-4, the J gene TRBJ2-7; D is perhaps TRBD1 (6 bases). The CDR3 contains 15 residues. Trimming took off 1 base at V and 5 bases at J, with 15 bases between the two ends.

This chain joins TRBV5-1 and TRBJ2-7; D unclear. With 6 bases removed from V and 5 bases from J, the gap between germline ends came to 15 bases. Per germline, CDR1 SGHRS and CDR2 YFSETQ. The CDR3 length is 13 residues. The CDR3 DNA reads as TGCGCCAGCAACCCTCTTGCCGGAAACGAGCAGTACTTC. It codes for CASNPLAGNEQYF. The complete variable domain, with remaining parts taken from reference TRBV5-1 and TRBJ2-7, reads KAGVTQTPRYLIKTRGQQVTLSCSPISGHRSVSWYQQTPGQGLQFLFEYFSETQRNKGNFPGRFSGRQFSNSRSEMNVSTLELGDSALYLCASNPLAGNEQYFGPGTRLTVT.